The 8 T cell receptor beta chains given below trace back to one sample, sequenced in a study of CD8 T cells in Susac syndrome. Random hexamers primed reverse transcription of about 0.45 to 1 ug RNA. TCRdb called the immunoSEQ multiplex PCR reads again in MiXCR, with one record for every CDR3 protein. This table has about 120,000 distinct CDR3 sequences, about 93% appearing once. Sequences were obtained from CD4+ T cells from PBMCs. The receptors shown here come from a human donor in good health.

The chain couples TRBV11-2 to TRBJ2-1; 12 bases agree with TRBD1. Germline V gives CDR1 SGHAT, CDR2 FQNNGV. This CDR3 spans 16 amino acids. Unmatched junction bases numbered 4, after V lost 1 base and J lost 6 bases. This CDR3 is CASSLGGQGAGNEQFF. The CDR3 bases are TGTGCCAGCAGCTTAGGGGGACAGGGGGCCGGCAATGAGCAGTTCTTC.

The DNA of the CDR3 is TGTGCCAGTAAAGAGACAGGGGGCACGGGCACTGAAGCTTTCTTT. Residues: CASKETGGTGTEAFF. The chain joins TRBV19 to TRBJ1-1, with 10 nucleotides matching TRBD1. This CDR3 comprises 15 residues. J gave up 4 bases and V 7 bases, and 9 bases lay outside the gene matches. Per germline, CDR1 LNHDA and CDR2 SQIVND (reference sequence).

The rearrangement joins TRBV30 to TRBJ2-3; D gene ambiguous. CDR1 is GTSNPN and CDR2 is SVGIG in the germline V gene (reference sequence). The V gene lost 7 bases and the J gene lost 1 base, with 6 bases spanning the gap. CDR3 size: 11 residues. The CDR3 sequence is CASRGTDTQYF. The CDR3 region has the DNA TGTGCCTCAAGGGGCACAGATACGCAGTATTTT.

The CDR3 DNA follows: TGCAGCGTTCCTGGGGCCAACGTCCTGACTTTC. It codes for CSVPGANVLTF. The chain combines TRBV29-1 with TRBJ2-6; D not certain. The germline CDR1 and CDR2 sequences are SQVTM and ANQGSEA. V gave up 5 bases and J gave up 2 bases, with 1 base separating them. The CDR3 runs 11 residues. Supplemented by reference TRBV29-1 and TRBJ2-6, the full variable domain reads SAVISQKPSRDICQRGTSLTIQCQVDSQVTMMFWYRQQPGQSLTLIATANQGSEATYESGFVIDKFPISRPNLTFSTLTVSNMSPEDSSIYLCSVPGANVLTFGAGSRLTVL.

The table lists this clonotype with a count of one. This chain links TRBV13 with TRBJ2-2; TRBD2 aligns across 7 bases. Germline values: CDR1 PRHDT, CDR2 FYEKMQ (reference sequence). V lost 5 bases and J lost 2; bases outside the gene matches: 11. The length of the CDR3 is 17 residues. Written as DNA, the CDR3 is TGTGCCAGCAGCCCTAGCCCTCTAGCGGCTAACACCGGGGAGCTGTTTTTT. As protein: CASSPSPLAANTGELFF.

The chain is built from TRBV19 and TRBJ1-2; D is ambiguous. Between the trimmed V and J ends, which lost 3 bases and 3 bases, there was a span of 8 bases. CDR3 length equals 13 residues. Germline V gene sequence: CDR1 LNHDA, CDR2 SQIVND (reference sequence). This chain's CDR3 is CASSIKTDYGYTF. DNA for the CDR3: TGTGCCAGTAGTATCAAAACCGACTATGGCTACACCTTC.

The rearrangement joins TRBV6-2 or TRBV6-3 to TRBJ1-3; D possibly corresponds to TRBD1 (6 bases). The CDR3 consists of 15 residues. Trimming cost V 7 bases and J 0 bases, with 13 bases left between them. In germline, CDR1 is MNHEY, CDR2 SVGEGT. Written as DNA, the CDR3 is TGTGCCAGCACCACAGGGACGGTCTCTGGAAACACCATATATTTT. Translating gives CASTTGTVSGNTIYF.

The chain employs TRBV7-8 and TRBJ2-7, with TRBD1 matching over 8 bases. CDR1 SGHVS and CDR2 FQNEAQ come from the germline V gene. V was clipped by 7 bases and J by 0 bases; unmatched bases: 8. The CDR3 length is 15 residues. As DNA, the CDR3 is TGTGCCAGCACCACGTGGGACAGGAGCTCCTACGAGCAGTACTTC. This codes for CASTTWDRSSYEQYF.